Included here is one TCR beta chain sequence, with context. Its cognate antigen has yet to be identified. The sample holds no much larger clone one base away, and base qualities are not on file. The CDR3 goes from the cysteine to the phenylalanine over 19 residues. Left in the record is the CDR3 DNA by itself, 57 bases read in frame from the first base. For this chain, trimming is 1 base at the V end and 6 bases at the J end, and the number of junction bases without a gene match is 12. From a lookup of the germline V gene (reference sequence), CDR1 and CDR2 are SEHNR and FQNEAQ. This sample's time point label indicates: pretherapy, before neoadjuvant immune checkpoint inhibitors. Samples were obtained from the phase 2 randomized NEOSTAR trial, in which neoadjuvant nivolumab or nivolumab plus ipilimumab followed by surgery was tested in operable NSCLC. The data were taken from a study of neoadjuvant nivolumab and ipilimumab in lung cancer (dated by TCRdb to 2018 to 2020). Broadly, across the study: Nivolumab was given at 3 mg/kg intravenously on days 1, 15 and 29, and the combination arm added ipilimumab 1 mg/kg on day 1 only. The study compared TCR repertoires in pretherapy (baseline) peripheral blood with TCR repertoires in tumors resected at surgery after neoadjuvant immune checkpoint blockade. Matched pretherapy and resected tumor pairs were analyzed for seven patients: four treated with nivolumab and three with nivolumab plus ipilimumab. For each study arm, the primary endpoint of the trial was the rate of major pathologic response (MPR) in the intention-to-treat population. Of the 44 patients with operable NSCLC treated in the trial, about 23 were randomized to nivolumab monotherapy and about 20 to nivolumab plus ipilimumab.

The library was generated by the immunoSEQ multiplex PCR assay. Per the authors' processing: Repertoires were summarized by richness and clonality, and significantly expanded and contracted clones were identified between pre- and post-therapy samples. TCRdb carries this immuneACCESS record with in-frame sequences only. Its versions omit some clonotypes, under half of them owing to an unresolved V gene in the studies checked, with the rest unexplained. V and J calls and clone size are copied from that table; D and trimming were computed from the DNA. In all, the sample holds 24,000 or so clones, and less than 90% of those were seen once. The ten most abundant clones make up about 6.5% of the sample. General findings and caveats noted by the study authors: A small number of samples was subjected to TCR sequencing. No significant correlation was found between TCR clonality and pathologic tumor regression, and only one major-pathologic-response sample was available for the clonality analysis. From pretherapy to surgery, tumor T-cell richness and clonality went up in three of three dual-therapy tumors, versus only two of four nivolumab-treated tumors. TCR richness in pretherapy blood showed a positive correlation with richness in tumors resected after neoadjuvant therapy (Spearman R of about 0.8). Resected tumors had greater TCR richness and clonality than tumor-adjacent uninvolved lung, and increases were observed in more dual-therapy-treated tumors.

The V and J genes are TRBV7-9 and TRBJ2-5; 15 central nucleotides agree with TRBD2. The sequencing here drew on peripheral blood, taken before neoadjuvant nivolumab, alone or with ipilimumab. The receptor was isolated from an adult with non-small cell lung cancer. The DNA sequence is as follows: TGTGCCAGCAGCTTAGATCTATCCTGGACTAGCGGGGGGGCAAAGACCCAGTACTTC. It codes for CASSLDLSWTSGGAKTQYF. The variable domain in full, with residues beyond the CDR3 obtained from the reference TRBV7-9 and TRBJ2-5 genes, is DTGVSQNPRHKITKRGQNVTFRCDPISEHNRLYWYRQTLGQGPEFLTYFQNEAQLEKSRLLSDRFSAERPKGSFSTLEIQRTEQGDSAMYLCASSLDLSWTSGGAKTQYFGPGTRLLVL.